This T cell receptor beta chain was recovered during a study of shared clonotypes between healthy human individuals. Sequencing used immunoSEQ multiplex PCR; TCRdb keeps in-frame clones, though not all of them. The repertoire holds hundreds of thousands of clones, with about 70% as singletons. This clone was found once. A CD45RA-negative memory subset and a CD45RA+ naive subset were separated from the CD4+ cells. The sequenced sample was memory CD4+ T cells sorted from blood. As to subset: CD45RA-negative fraction. This TCR came from a young man in good health.

The CDR3 DNA sequence: TGTGCCAGCAGCCAAAGCGACAGGGGCGGCGACGTCCTGACTTTC. Translation gives CASSQSDRGGDVLTF. The V gene is TRBV5-6, the J gene TRBJ2-6; 8 nucleotides line up with TRBD1. V shed 4 bases, J shed 11 bases, and the junction held 11 bases outside the gene matches. Germline V gene data show CDR1 as SGHDT and CDR2 as YYEEEE. The length of the CDR3 is 15 residues.